This T cell receptor (beta chain) comes out of a study of cytomegalovirus exposure and HLA in healthy donors. Points on this clone: The antigen remains unidentified.

Whole-study results and caveats: Likely technical artifact: a cluster of highly shared sequence variants. TCR beta chains associated with HLA were, in a later analysis, more clonally expanded than equally common others. Among the most significant clusters, several appeared linked to common viral pathogens in a later analysis.

Between the trimmed V and J ends, which lost 4 bases and 0 bases, there was a span of 12 bases. CDR3 length: 15 residues. Germline V CDR1 and CDR2: ENHRY, SYGVKD. Vbeta (60) and Jbeta (13) primers were used in the PCR. TCRdb keeps only in-frame clones here, not all; method: immunoSEQ multiplex PCR. This table holds about 120,000 clones, roughly 71% found once. This chain connects TRBV10-3 to TRBJ1-1, with D uncertain. The source of this sequence is a woman between 40 and 55 years old in good health and CMV-seropositive. Sequenced sample: PBMCs. DNA of the CDR3: TGTGCCATCAGTGGGGCAGGCGCTATGAACACTGAAGCTTTCTTT. Protein sequence: CAISGAGAMNTEAFF.